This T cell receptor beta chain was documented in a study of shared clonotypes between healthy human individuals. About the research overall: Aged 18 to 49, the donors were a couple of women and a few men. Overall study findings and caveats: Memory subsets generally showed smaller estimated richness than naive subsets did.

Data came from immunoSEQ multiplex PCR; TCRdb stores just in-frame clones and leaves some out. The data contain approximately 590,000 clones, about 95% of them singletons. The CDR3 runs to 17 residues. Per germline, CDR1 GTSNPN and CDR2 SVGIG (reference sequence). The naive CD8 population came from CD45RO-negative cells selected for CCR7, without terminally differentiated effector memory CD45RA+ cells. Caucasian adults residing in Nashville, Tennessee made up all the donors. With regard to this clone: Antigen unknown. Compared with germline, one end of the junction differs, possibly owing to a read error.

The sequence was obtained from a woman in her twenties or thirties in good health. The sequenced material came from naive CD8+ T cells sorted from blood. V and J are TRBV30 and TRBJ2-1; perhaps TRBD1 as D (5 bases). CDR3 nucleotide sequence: TGTGCTTGGAGTGTACGAAAAGGGGTCCTTTTCCACAATGAGCAGTTCTTC. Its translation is CAWSVRKGVLFHNEQFF.